This T cell receptor beta chain came from a study of OX40 agonist ivuxolimab in advanced cancers. Looking at the study overall: People who had prior anti-PD-1, anti-PD-L1 or anti-CTLA-4 therapy could take part, and around 39% had some. Study conclusions and caveats: Antigens targeted by the expanded peripheral T cells were not determined. By week 6 at 0.1 to 3.0 mg/kg, blood CD4+ and CD8+ T cells had expanded clonally.

Of note for this clone: Its antigen is as yet unknown.

The CDR3 is 13 residues long. Germline lookup yields CDR1 SGHNT and CDR2 YENEEA. The ends were cut back, 5 bases at V and 2 bases at J, with 9 bases in the middle. Sequencing used immunoSEQ multiplex PCR; TCRdb keeps in-frame clones, though not all of them. The data show 100,000 to 130,000 clones, less than 95% seen once. This TCR came from an adult with an advanced solid tumor such as melanoma, head and neck, liver or kidney cancer. Sequences were derived from CD4+ or CD8+ T cells sorted from blood, sampled in a trial of the OX40 agonist ivuxolimab. The rearrangement uses TRBV11-3 and TRBJ2-5, with D possibly being TRBD1 (5 bases). The CDR3 nucleotides read TGTGCCAGCAGCAAGGGGATACAAGAGACCCAGTACTTC. Protein product: CASSKGIQETQYF.